Below, 16 T cell receptor beta chains from the same sample are listed, as sequenced in a study of T cells in Graves' hyperthyroidism and ophthalmopathy. TCR beta CDR3 sequences were amplified from RNA transcripts. TCR CDR3 underwent first-round RT-PCR with the HTBI primer set. One entry per CDR3 protein, called by TCRdb with MiXCR from the multiplex PCR reads. Of about 260,000 distinct CDR3 sequences in the sample, over 20% were seen once. Sequenced sample: blood. The receptors come from a man aged 25 to 40 with Graves' ophthalmopathy.

This clonotype was observed at least ten times. This chain connects TRBV28 to TRBJ2-5; 9 bases align to TRBD2. The V gene end was trimmed by 1 base and the J gene end by 5 bases; junction bases not matched to a gene: 5. This CDR3 comprises 15 residues. From germline, CDR1 is MDHEN and CDR2 SYDVKM. CDR3 sequence (DNA): TGTGCCAGCAGTTTATTAGCGGGGGCGCGGGAGACCCAGTACTTC. It translates to CASSLLAGARETQYF.

The CDR3 DNA sequence: TGTGCCAGCAGTCACCTCCGGGGGGCGAGGGGCTACACCTTC. Amino acid sequence: CASSHLRGARGYTF. The J gene is TRBJ1-2, the V gene TRBV28; D might be TRBD1 (6 bases). Germline V gene data show CDR1 as MDHEN and CDR2 as SYDVKM. V was cut by 5 bases and J by 8 bases, with 18 bases left in between. The CDR3 is 14 residues long.

This clonotype was detected only a few times. The chain combines TRBV20-1 with TRBJ1-1; no reliable D call. This CDR3 is 13 amino acids long. Germline V gives CDR1 DFQATT, CDR2 SNEGSKA (reference sequence). Trimming cost V 0 bases and J 1 base, with 6 bases left between them. CDR3 loop: CSARDFRNTEAFF. CDR3 nucleotides: TGCAGTGCTAGAGATTTTAGGAACACTGAAGCTTTCTTT.

The chain employs TRBV11-2 and TRBJ1-2; D unresolved. The germline V gene has CDR1 SGHAT and CDR2 FQNNGV. The V gene lost 4 bases and the J gene lost 7 bases, with 16 bases spanning the gap. The CDR3 covers 14 residues. The CDR3, as DNA: TGTGCCAGCAGCTCCACGGGTTCGTTCGGTGGCTACACCTTC. It codes for CASSSTGSFGGYTF.

The V call is TRBV19, the J call TRBJ2-5; TRBD1 matches at 12 bases. The germline CDR1 and CDR2 sequences are LNHDA and SQIVND (reference sequence). V dropped 7 bases and J dropped 7; count of bases not matched to a gene: 7. This CDR3 has 14 amino acids. The CDR3 bases are TGTGCCAGTATGGGGGGACAGGGGGCTGGGACCCAGTACTTC. This codes for CASMGGQGAGTQYF.

This clonotype was picked up a small number of times. The rearrangement joins TRBV18 to TRBJ2-2; D is ambiguous. The V and J ends lost 2 bases and 8 bases respectively, with 12 bases between them. Germline lookup yields CDR1 KGHSH and CDR2 LQKENI. The CDR3 has 14 amino acids. The CDR3 spells CASSPSSQSGELFF. CDR3 sequence (DNA): TGTGCCAGCTCACCATCAAGCCAGTCGGGGGAGCTGTTTTTT.

CDR3 in amino acids: CAIASASGQETQYF. CDR3 nucleotide sequence: TGTGCCATAGCGTCGGCTAGCGGCCAAGAGACCCAGTACTTC. This sequence joins TRBV28 and TRBJ2-5; 7 bases are a match to TRBD2. This CDR3 spans 14 amino acids. Trimming removed 10 bases from V and 1 base from J; junction bases left unmatched: 9. Germline lookup yields CDR1 MDHEN and CDR2 SYDVKM.

The chain uses TRBV19 and TRBJ1-1, with a weak D call TRBD1 (5 bases). The CDR3 is 13 residues long. The germline gives CDR1 LNHDA, CDR2 SQIVND (reference sequence). V dropped 10 bases and J dropped 0 bases, with 12 bases sitting between them. The CDR3 here is CATSQEMNTEAFF. The CDR3 DNA is TGTGCCACCTCACAGGAGATGAACACTGAAGCTTTCTTT.

The rearrangement uses TRBV10-3 and TRBJ1-2; D remains unclear. The CDR3 runs 14 residues. Trimming pared 7 bases from V and 3 bases from J, leaving 15 bases between. Germline CDR1 reads ENHRY; CDR2 reads SYGVKD. CDR3 DNA sequence: TGTGCCATCACGGCGTCTACGGGTGACTATGGCTACACCTTC. It codes for CAITASTGDYGYTF.

This chain links TRBV11-1 with TRBJ2-1, with 11 bases aligning to TRBD2. Germline CDR1 SGHAT, CDR2 FQDESV (reference sequence). This CDR3 comprises 16 residues. V dropped 4 bases and J dropped 5; count of bases not matched to a gene: 7. CDR3 in amino acids: CASSYVAGGPDNEQFF. The CDR3 DNA reads TGTGCCAGCAGCTACGTAGCGGGAGGGCCCGACAATGAGCAGTTCTTC.

This clonotype has only a few counts. This chain uses TRBV9 with TRBJ1-2; D possibly corresponds to TRBD1 (6 bases). V dropped 3 bases and J dropped 5 bases, with 20 bases sitting between them. This CDR3 spans 16 amino acids. Germline V gives CDR1 SGDLS, CDR2 YYNGEE. The CDR3 reads CASSGVGGHQSYGYTF. DNA of the CDR3: TGTGCCAGCAGCGGAGTGGGGGGACATCAATCATATGGCTACACCTTC.

This clonotype has only a few counts. This rearrangement joins TRBV18 to TRBJ2-3, with D perhaps being TRBD1 or TRBD2 (5 bases each). CDR1 and CDR2 (germline): KGHSH, LQKENI. This CDR3 comprises 14 residues. V was shortened by 8 bases and J by 2 bases, with 14 bases between the two germline ends. CDR3 loop: CASQLGDDTDTQYF. CDR3 DNA sequence: TGTGCCAGCCAATTAGGGGACGACACAGATACGCAGTATTTT. Drawing the rest from reference TRBV18 and TRBJ2-3, the complete variable domain is NAGVMQNPRHLVRRRGQEARLRCSPMKGHSHVYWYRQLPEEGLKFMVYLQKENIIDESGMPKERFSAEFPKEGPSILRIQQVVRGDSAAYFCASQLGDDTDTQYFGPGTRLTVL.

This clonotype was counted at least ten times. The V and J genes are TRBV28 and TRBJ2-5; D is possibly TRBD2 (5 bases). Germline CDR1 MDHEN, CDR2 SYDVKM. The CDR3 runs 12 residues. V gave up 8 bases and J gave up 5 bases, with 12 bases separating them. The CDR3 region has the DNA TGTGCCAGCCAGGAGGCTTCGGAGACCCAGTACTTC. Residues: CASQEASETQYF.

There are a few counts of this clonotype. The chain recombines TRBV19 with TRBJ2-3; weak D call: TRBD2 (5 bases). The germline gives CDR1 LNHDA, CDR2 SQIVND (reference sequence). This CDR3 contains 12 residues. V dropped 6 bases and J dropped 10 bases, with 14 bases sitting between them. The DNA of the CDR3 is TGTGCCAGTAGGGGGTGGGAGACGGCGCAGTATTTT. Amino acids: CASRGWETAQYF.

There are a few counts of this clonotype. The CDR3: CASSRSGLVKETQYF. The DNA for the CDR3 is TGTGCCAGCAGTCGCTCTGGGCTAGTAAAAGAGACCCAGTACTTC. The chain couples TRBV6-1 to TRBJ2-5; D gene ambiguous. V was clipped by 5 bases and J by 3 bases, with 16 bases between them. In germline, CDR1 is MNHNS, CDR2 SASEGT. The CDR3 sequence is 15 residues long.

Points on this clonotype: With a much larger clone just one base away, this may be a read error. The V call is TRBV4-2, the J call TRBJ2-2; D might be TRBD1 (5 bases). The V gene lost 1 base and the J gene lost 3 bases, with 6 bases spanning the gap. CDR3 length: 14 residues. Germline-derived CDR1 and CDR2 are LGHNA and YNFKEQ. The CDR3 loop reads CASSQGGDTGELFF. The CDR3 DNA reads as TGTGCCAGCAGCCAAGGGGGCGACACCGGGGAGCTGTTTTTT.